The source of this T cell receptor (beta chain) is a study of neurological immune-mediated disorders. Study results and limitations: TCR clonal expansion peaked in HTLV-1-associated myelopathy patients and was lowest in multiple sclerosis patients.

Synthesis of cDNA was performed by 5'RACE using 10-nucleotide random UMIs. One entry per CDR3 protein results from TCRdb running MiXCR on the 5' RACE reads. This table holds tens of thousands of distinct CDR3 sequences, about 10% found once. As regards this clonotype: Its antigen is as yet unknown.

The time point was: longitudinal time-point 1 (baseline). Unsorted libraries were generated from 2 million PBMCs held at -80 degrees C. V was trimmed by 1 base and J by 7 bases, leaving 9 bases between them. Germline CDR1 reads SGHRS; CDR2 reads YFSETQ. This CDR3 contains 13 residues. The rearrangement uses TRBV5-1 and TRBJ2-1; a weak D match, TRBD2 (5 bases). The sample taken for sequencing was PBMCs. This TCR derives from a male donor with HTLV-1-associated myelopathy (HAM/TSP). The CDR3 coding sequence is TGCGCCAGCAGCTTGAGTAGCGCAAATGAGCAGTTCTTC. Protein product: CASSLSSANEQFF.